One T cell receptor beta chain is described in this entry. These data belong to a study of cytomegalovirus exposure and HLA in healthy donors. The repertoire was sequenced with immunoSEQ multiplex PCR; TCRdb's copy has only in-frame clones and lacks some. The sample shows 250,000 to 400,000 clones, approximately 90% of them seen only once. Germline lookup yields CDR1 SGHTA and CDR2 FQGNSA. Trimming stripped 4 bases from V and 3 bases from J, with 10 bases between. The CDR3 is made up of 13 amino acids. The receptor comes from a woman in her 30s in good health and CMV-seropositive. The chain uses TRBV7-2 and TRBJ2-7; D tentatively reads TRBD1 or TRBD2 (5 bases each). The source material was PBMCs. CDR3 loop: CASSSGTYYEQYF. For the CDR3, the DNA is TGTGCCAGCAGCTCCGGGACCTACTACGAGCAGTACTTC.